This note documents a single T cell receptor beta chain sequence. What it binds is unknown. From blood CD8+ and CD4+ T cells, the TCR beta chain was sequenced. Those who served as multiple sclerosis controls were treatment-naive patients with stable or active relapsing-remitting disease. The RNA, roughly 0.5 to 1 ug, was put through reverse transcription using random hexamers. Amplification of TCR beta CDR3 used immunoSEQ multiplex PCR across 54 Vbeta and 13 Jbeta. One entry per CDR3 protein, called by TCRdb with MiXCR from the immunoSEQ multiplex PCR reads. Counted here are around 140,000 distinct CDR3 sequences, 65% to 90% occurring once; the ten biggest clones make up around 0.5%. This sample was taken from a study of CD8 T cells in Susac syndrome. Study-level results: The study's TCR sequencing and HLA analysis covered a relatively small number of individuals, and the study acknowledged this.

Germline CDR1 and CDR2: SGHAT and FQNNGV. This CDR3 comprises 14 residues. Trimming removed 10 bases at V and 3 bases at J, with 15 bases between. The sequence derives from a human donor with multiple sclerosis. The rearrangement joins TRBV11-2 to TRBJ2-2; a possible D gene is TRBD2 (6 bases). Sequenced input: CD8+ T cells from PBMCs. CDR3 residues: CATGGISDTGELFF. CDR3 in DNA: TGTGCCACCGGGGGAATTTCGGACACCGGGGAGCTGTTTTTT.